Listed here are 3 T cell receptor beta chains from one sample, sequenced in a study of regulatory T cells in long-lasting Graves disease. HTBI primers from iRepertoire and Arm-PCR of CDR3 regions yielded the TCR beta libraries. TCRdb called the multiplex PCR reads again in MiXCR, with one record for every CDR3 protein. The sample carries some 400,000 distinct CDR3 sequences, more than 12% recorded once. The time point here: newly diagnosed GD, antithyroid drugs for less than 3 months. Preparation of the TCR library used RNA extracted from PBMCs. The same data also contributed to another study, on T cells in Graves' hyperthyroidism and ophthalmopathy.

The sequenced sample was peripheral blood mononuclear cells (PBMCs), obtained at new diagnosis, from a patient treated with antithyroid drugs. The receptors derive from a woman aged 25-40 years with Graves disease.

The chain couples TRBV4-1 to TRBJ1-5; 8 positions agree with TRBD1. The CDR3 loop spans 15 amino acids. After removal of 5 bases from V and 9 bases from J, the junction contained 12 bases not matched to a gene. Germline CDR1 is MGHRA and CDR2 is YSYEKL. CDR3 amino acids: CASSNDRGTGGPQHF. For the CDR3, the DNA is TGCGCCAGCAGCAACGACAGGGGTACCGGGGGGCCCCAGCATTTT.

Many counts were recorded for this clonotype. The CDR3 DNA reads as TGCGCCAGCAGCCCTGGAGCGGGATTCGATGAGCAGTTCTTC. Translating gives CASSPGAGFDEQFF. The chain has TRBV5-1 and TRBJ2-1; 7 bases match TRBD2. There are 14 residues in the CDR3. With V trimmed by 4 bases and J by 8 bases, 9 bases remained unmatched. CDR1 is SGHRS and CDR2 is YFSETQ in the germline V gene.

This chain joins TRBV7-6 and TRBJ1-6; D is possibly TRBD1 (6 bases). CDR1 SGHVS and CDR2 FNYEAQ come from the germline V gene. V gave up 5 bases and J gave up 7 bases, with 12 bases separating them. CDR3 size: 14 residues. The CDR3 is CASSQTGENSPLHF. DNA for the CDR3: TGTGCCAGCAGCCAGACAGGCGAAAATTCACCCCTCCACTTT.